This TCR beta chain was sequenced for a study of shared T cell receptors in the human thymus. Sequencing used immunoSEQ multiplex PCR; TCRdb keeps in-frame clones, though not all of them. The sample records 500,000 to 550,000 clones, approximately 80% being singletons. CDR1 LNHDA and CDR2 SQIVND come from the germline V gene (reference sequence). The V end lost 6 bases, the J end lost 5 bases, and 17 bases lay between the germline ends. This CDR3 comprises 15 residues. In this sample, this clone turned up a few times. These data are also associated with another study on human thymus T cells. That work states: Healthy Finnish infants having corrective surgery for congenital heart defects served as donors. Thymus tissue was removed during corrective cardiac surgery. Related studies noted strongly shared thymic repertoires across unrelated people.

The chain joins TRBV19 to TRBJ2-1; weak D call: TRBD2 (6 bases). The sequenced material came from thymocytes. The sequence derives from a boy in the first two years of life with a congenital heart defect. CDR3 DNA: TGTGCCAGTAGCCCTCACGGCGGGACCCACAATGAGCAGTTCTTC. The encoded protein is CASSPHGGTHNEQFF.